This T cell receptor beta chain stems from a study of shared clonotypes between healthy human individuals. Free of recent acute infections or vaccinations, the donors were healthy HIV-negative adults. In unsorted samples, genomic DNA was obtained using approximately 100 million PBMCs. There are 15 residues in the CDR3. Germline values: CDR1 LNHDA, CDR2 SQIVND (reference sequence). With 2 bases removed from V and 2 bases from J, the gap between germline ends came to 10 bases. The material for each subset, its genomic DNA, was split evenly across several immunoSEQ plates. Only in-frame clones appear in the TCRdb table, and some are missing; sequencing was by immunoSEQ multiplex PCR. The sample includes about 520,000 clones, around four fifths of them seen just once. This clone was observed a few times. Different DNA sequences within this sample yield the same CDR3.

The clonotype originates from a woman aged 40 to 50 in good health. Some clones in this sample may be carry-over from other donors' samples. The sequenced material came from PBMCs. This sequence joins TRBV19 and TRBJ2-1; TRBD1 might be the D (5 bases). CDR3 DNA sequence: TGTGCCAGTAGTATATCAGGGCTCGCCTACAATGAGCAGTTCTTC. Its protein is CASSISGLAYNEQFF. The full variable domain, its missing parts supplied by reference TRBV19 and TRBJ2-1, is DGGITQSPKYLFRKEGQNVTLSCEQNLNHDAMYWYRQDPGQGLRLIYYSQIVNDFQKGDIAEGYSVSREKKESFPLTVTSAQKNPTAFYLCASSISGLAYNEQFFGPGTRLTVL.